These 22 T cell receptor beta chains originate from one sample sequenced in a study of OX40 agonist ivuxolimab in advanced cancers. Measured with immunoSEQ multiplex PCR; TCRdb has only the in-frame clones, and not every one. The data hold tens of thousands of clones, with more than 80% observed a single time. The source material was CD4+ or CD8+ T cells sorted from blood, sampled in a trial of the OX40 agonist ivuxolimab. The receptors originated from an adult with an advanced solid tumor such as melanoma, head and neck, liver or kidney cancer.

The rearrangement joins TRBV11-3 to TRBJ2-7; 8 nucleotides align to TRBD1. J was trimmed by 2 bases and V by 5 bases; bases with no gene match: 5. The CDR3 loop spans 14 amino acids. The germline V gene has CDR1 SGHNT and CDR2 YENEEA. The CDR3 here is CASSPRDRPYEQYF. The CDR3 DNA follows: TGTGCCAGCAGCCCCAGGGACAGGCCCTACGAGCAGTACTTC. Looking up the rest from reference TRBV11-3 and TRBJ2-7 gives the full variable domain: EAGVVQSPRYKIIEKKQPVAFWCNPISGHNTLYWYLQNLGQGPELLIRYENEEAVDDSQLPKDRFSAERLKGVDSTLKIQPAELGDSAVYLCASSPRDRPYEQYFGPGTRLTVT.

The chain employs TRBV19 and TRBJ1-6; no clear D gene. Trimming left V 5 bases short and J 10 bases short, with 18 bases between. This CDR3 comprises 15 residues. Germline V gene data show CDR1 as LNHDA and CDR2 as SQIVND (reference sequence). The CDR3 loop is CASSSVVSSNSPLHF. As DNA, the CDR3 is TGTGCCAGTAGTTCAGTTGTGTCTTCGAACTCACCCCTCCACTTT.

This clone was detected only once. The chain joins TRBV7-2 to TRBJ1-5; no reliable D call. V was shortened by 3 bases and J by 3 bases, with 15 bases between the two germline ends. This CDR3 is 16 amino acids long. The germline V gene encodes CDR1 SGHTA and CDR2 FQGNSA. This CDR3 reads CASSFRAPSHNQPQHF. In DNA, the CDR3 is TGTGCCAGCAGCTTTAGGGCTCCCAGTCACAATCAGCCCCAGCATTTT.

The CDR3 here is CSVAGWGLAREQYF. In nucleotides, the CDR3 is TGCAGCGTTGCGGGGTGGGGGTTAGCGCGCGAGCAGTACTTC. This rearrangement joins TRBV29-1 to TRBJ2-7; possibly TRBD1 or TRBD2 for D (5 bases each). CDR3 length: 14 amino acids. Deletions cut 4 bases from V and 6 bases from J, with 19 bases between. Germline lookup yields CDR1 SQVTM and CDR2 ANQGSEA.

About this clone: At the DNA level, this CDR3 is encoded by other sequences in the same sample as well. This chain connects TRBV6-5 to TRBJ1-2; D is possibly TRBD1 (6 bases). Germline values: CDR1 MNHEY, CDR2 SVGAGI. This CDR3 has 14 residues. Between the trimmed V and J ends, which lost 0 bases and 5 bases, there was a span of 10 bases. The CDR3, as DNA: TGTGCCAGCAGTTACTCGGCACAGGGTTATGGCTACACCTTC. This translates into CASSYSAQGYGYTF.

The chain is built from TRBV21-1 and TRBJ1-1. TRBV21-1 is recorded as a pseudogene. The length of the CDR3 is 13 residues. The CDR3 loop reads CASSKEVTPEAFF. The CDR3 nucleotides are TGTGCCAGCAGCAAAGAGGTTACCCCTGAAGCTTTCTTT.

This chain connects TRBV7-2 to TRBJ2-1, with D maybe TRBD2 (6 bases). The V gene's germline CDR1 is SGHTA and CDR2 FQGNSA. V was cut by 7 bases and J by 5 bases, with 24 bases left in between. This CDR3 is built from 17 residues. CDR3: CASTNFGAGKNHNEQFF. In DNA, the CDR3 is TGTGCCAGCACCAATTTCGGTGCGGGGAAGAACCACAATGAGCAGTTCTTC.

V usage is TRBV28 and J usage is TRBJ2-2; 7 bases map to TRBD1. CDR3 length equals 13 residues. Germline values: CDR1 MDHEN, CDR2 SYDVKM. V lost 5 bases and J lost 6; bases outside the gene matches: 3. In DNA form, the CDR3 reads TGTGCCAGCAGTCCCCAGGGGGCCGGGGAGCTGTTTTTT. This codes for CASSPQGAGELFF.

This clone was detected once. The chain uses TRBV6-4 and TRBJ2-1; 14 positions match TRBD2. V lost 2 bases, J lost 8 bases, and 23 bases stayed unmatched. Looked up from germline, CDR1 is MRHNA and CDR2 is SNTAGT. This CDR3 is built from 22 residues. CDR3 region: CASSDITMTKTSGRAIIDEQFF. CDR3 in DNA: TGTGCCAGCAGTGACATTACGATGACGAAGACTAGCGGGAGGGCCATAATAGATGAGCAGTTCTTC.

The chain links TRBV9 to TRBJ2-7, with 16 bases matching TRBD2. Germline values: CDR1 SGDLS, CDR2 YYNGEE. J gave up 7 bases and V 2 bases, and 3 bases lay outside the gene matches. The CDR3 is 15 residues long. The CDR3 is CASSVGTSGRGEQYF. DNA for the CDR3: TGTGCCAGCAGCGTGGGGACTAGCGGGAGGGGAGAGCAGTACTTC.

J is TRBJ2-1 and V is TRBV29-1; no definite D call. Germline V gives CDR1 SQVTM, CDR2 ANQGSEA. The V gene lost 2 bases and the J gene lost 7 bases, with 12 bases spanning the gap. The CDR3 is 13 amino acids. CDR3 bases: TGCAGCGTTGAATGGCCGAAGGGTAATGAGCAGTTCTTC. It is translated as CSVEWPKGNEQFF.

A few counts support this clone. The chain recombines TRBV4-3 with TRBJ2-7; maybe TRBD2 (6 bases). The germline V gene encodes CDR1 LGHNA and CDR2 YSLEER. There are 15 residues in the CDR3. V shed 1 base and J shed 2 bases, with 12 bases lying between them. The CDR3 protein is CASSQGLVATYEQYF. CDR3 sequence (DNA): TGCGCCAGCAGCCAAGGACTAGTCGCTACCTACGAGCAGTACTTC.

The CDR3 is CASRRSGTNTYEQYF. The CDR3 nucleotides read TGTGCCAGCAGGCGGTCCGGGACTAACACCTACGAGCAGTACTTC. V usage is TRBV6-5 and J usage is TRBJ2-7, with 7 bases aligning to TRBD2. The V and J ends lost 6 bases and 2 bases, in that order; junction bases with no gene match: 10. Germline CDR1 MNHEY, CDR2 SVGAGI. This CDR3 region has 15 residues.

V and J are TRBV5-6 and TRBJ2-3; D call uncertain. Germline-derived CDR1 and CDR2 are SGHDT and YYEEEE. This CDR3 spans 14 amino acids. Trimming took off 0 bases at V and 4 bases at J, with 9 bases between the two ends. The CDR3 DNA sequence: TGTGCCAGCAGCTTGGGATCCGGAGCAGATACGCAGTATTTT. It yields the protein CASSLGSGADTQYF.

The CDR3 nucleotides are TGTGCCAGCTCACCACCACCTAGGGAAAAACTGTTTTTT. Its translation is CASSPPPREKLFF. This rearrangement joins TRBV18 to TRBJ1-4, with D uncertain. The germline CDR1 and CDR2 sequences are KGHSH and LQKENI. The CDR3 is 13 amino acids. V was cut by 0 bases and J by 8 bases, with 7 bases left in between.

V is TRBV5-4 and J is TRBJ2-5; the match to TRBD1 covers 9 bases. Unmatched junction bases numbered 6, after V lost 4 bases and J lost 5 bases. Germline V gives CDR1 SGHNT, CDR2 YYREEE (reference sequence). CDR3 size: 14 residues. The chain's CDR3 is CASSTKDRGETQYF. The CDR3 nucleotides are TGTGCCAGCAGCACAAAGGACAGGGGTGAGACCCAGTACTTC.

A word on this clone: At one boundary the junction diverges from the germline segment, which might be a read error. CDR3 sequence: CASSTSKYGYTF. The CDR3 bases are TGTGCCAGCAGTACATCTAAATATGGCTACACCTTC. The chain combines TRBV5-4 with TRBJ1-2; D gene ambiguous. Germline V CDR1 and CDR2: SGHNT, YYREEE (reference sequence). The CDR3 consists of 12 residues.

CDR3 in DNA: TGTGCCAGCAGCTTCTCCGGGACAGGGAGCTCTGGAAACACCATATATTTT. Translated: CASSFSGTGSSGNTIYF. This chain connects TRBV11-1 to TRBJ1-3; 9 nucleotides align to TRBD1. Trimming took 3 bases from V and 0 from J; bases not matched to a gene: 6. This CDR3 has 17 amino acids. Germline CDR1 and CDR2: SGHAT and FQDESV (reference sequence).

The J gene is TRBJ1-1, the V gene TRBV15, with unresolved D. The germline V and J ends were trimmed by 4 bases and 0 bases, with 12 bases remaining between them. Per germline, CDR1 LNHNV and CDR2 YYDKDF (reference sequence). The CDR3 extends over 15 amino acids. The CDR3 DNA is TGTGCCACCAGCAAAGGGAAGACAATGAACACTGAAGCTTTCTTT. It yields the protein CATSKGKTMNTEAFF.

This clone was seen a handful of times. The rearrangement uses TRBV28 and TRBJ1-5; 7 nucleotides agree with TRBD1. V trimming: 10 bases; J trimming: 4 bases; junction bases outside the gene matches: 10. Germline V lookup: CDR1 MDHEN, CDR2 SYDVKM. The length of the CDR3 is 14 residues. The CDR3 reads CAITGAGRNQPQHF. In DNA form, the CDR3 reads TGTGCCATTACAGGGGCAGGGAGAAATCAGCCCCAGCATTTT.

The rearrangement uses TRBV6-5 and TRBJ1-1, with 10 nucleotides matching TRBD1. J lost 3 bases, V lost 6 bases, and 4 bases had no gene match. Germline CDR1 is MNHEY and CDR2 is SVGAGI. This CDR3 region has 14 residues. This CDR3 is CASRPGTGDTEAFF. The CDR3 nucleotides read TGTGCCAGCAGGCCCGGGACAGGGGACACTGAAGCTTTCTTT.

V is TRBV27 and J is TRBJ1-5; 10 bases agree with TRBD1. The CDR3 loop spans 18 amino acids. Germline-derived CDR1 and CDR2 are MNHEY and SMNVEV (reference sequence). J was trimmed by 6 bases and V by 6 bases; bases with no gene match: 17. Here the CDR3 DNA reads TGTGCCAGCAGAACGGGAACCGACAGGGGGCGAGGCGGTCAGCCCCAGCATTTT. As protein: CASRTGTDRGRGGQPQHF.